This T cell receptor beta chain was recovered during a study of T cells in narcolepsy. Study-level information: Donors had narcolepsy type 1 or type 2, or were healthy controls. General study results and limits: Autoreactive HCRT-specific and TRIB2-specific clonotypes were marked in same-patient CSF-versus-blood CD4+ comparisons. Autoreactive clone sequences were missing from some blood memory CD4+ repertoires. Healthy controls reportedly lacked the autoreactive clonotypes serially found in patients' blood.

CDR1 is MNHNS, CDR2 SASEGT, per germline. The junction had 14 bases not matched to a gene; V was cut back by 10 bases and J by 6 bases. The CDR3 contains 15 residues. As to this clone: Its antigen is not known.

Method: immunoSEQ multiplex PCR; TCRdb's copy keeps in-frame clones and lacks some. Of approximately 35,000 clones in the sample, roughly 86% were seen once. The sample comprised memory (CD45RA-) CD4+ T cells from blood. This clonotype was sampled from a human donor in good health. This chain links TRBV6-1 with TRBJ1-5; 8 bases are a match to TRBD1. The CDR3 protein is CATTPNRGNSQPQHF. CDR3 coding DNA: TGTGCCACCACCCCCAACAGGGGGAATAGTCAGCCCCAGCATTTT.